This entry lists 29 T cell receptor beta chains sequenced from one sample in a study of T cell repertoires in cytomegalovirus infection (dated by TCRdb to between 2019 and 2020). The treatment or condition label on this specimen signifies: in vitro stimulation with specific CMV peptide epitopes to enrich CMV-specific T cells. The sample was run on an Illumina HiSeq 1500. The public reads were quality trimmed at Q25 with fastp and then assembled into clones with MiXCR by TCRdb, keeping productive beta chains. Under each unique CDR3 protein, matching rows form one entry showing the most common genes and DNA. This sample comprises about half a million distinct CDR3 sequences, about 33% of them detected only once. The ten biggest clones cover roughly 15% of the sample. These receptors have no identified antigens. The sequencing used cultured PBMCs, collected from culture after CMV antigen stimulation. These receptors were taken from a human donor in good health (CMV status not recorded). Some clones in this sample may be carry-over from other donors' samples.

The chain joins TRBV6-2 or TRBV6-3 to TRBJ2-3; D gene ambiguous. Trimming removed 2 bases at V and 6 bases at J, with 12 bases between. Germline V CDR1 and CDR2: MNHEY, SVGEGT. CDR3 length: 14 amino acids. CDR3 residues: CASSYISGSDTQYF. The CDR3 nucleotides are TGTGCCAGCAGTTACATCTCCGGGTCGGATACGCAGTATTTT.

J is TRBJ2-3 and V is TRBV20-1; D is uncertain. The CDR3 spans 13 residues. The V gene's germline CDR1 is DFQATT and CDR2 SNEGSKA (reference sequence). The CDR3 DNA is TGCAGCGTTGACGGCGTCTTGGCAGATACGCAGTATTTT. Its translation: CSVDGVLADTQYF.

The chain employs TRBV20-1 and TRBJ2-7; TRBD2 might be the D (6 bases). CDR3 length: 14 amino acids. Trimming removed 5 bases at V and 0 bases at J, with 14 bases between. Germline V gene sequence: CDR1 DFQATT, CDR2 SNEGSKA (reference sequence). CDR3 region: CSAGSGWISYEQYF. Here the CDR3 DNA reads TGCAGTGCTGGAAGCGGGTGGATCTCCTACGAGCAGTACTTC.

This clonotype was counted a single time. V usage is TRBV27 and J usage is TRBJ2-7, with 7 bases lining up with TRBD2. The CDR3 runs 14 residues. The junction had 5 bases not matched to a gene; V was cut back by 6 bases and J by 0 bases. Germline CDR1 reads MNHEY; CDR2 reads SMNVEV (reference sequence). CDR3 protein: CASSRDYLSYEQYF. CDR3 DNA: TGTGCCAGCAGCCGGGACTACCTCTCCTACGAGCAGTACTTC.

V usage is TRBV7-2 and J usage is TRBJ2-3; D is possibly TRBD1 (7 bases). Per the germline V gene, CDR1 is SGHTA and CDR2 is FQGNSA. This CDR3 is built from 16 residues. Trimming cost V 5 bases and J 0 bases, with 15 bases left between them. CDR3 nucleotides: TGTGCCAGCAGCAAGCAGGGGGGTACTAGCACAGATACGCAGTATTTT. This translates into CASSKQGGTSTDTQYF.

This clonotype was detected ten times or more. This rearrangement joins TRBV5-8 to TRBJ2-6, with D perhaps TRBD1 (5 bases). The CDR3 has 15 residues. V was clipped by 2 bases and J by 1 base, with 7 bases between them. Germline values: CDR1 SGHTS, CDR2 YDEGEE. The CDR3 DNA reads TGTGCCAGCAGCTTCAGGGTTTCTGGGGCCAACGTCCTGACTTTC. Its protein is CASSFRVSGANVLTF.

The chain carries TRBV7-2 and TRBJ2-1; tentatively, D is TRBD2 (5 bases). The CDR3 has 15 residues. Looked up from germline, CDR1 is SGHTA and CDR2 is FQGNSA. V lost 3 bases and J lost 4, with 13 bases in between. CDR3 loop: CASSLLGDPYNEQFF. Written as DNA, the CDR3 is TGTGCCAGCAGCTTGCTGGGAGATCCATACAATGAGCAGTTCTTC.

In this sample, this clonotype turned up a few times. V gene TRBV6-1 combines with J gene TRBJ1-1, with D possibly matching TRBD1 (6 bases). The V gene lost 6 bases and the J gene lost 0 bases, with 11 bases spanning the gap. Germline V CDR1 and CDR2: MNHNS, SASEGT. The CDR3 has 14 amino acids. CDR3 DNA sequence: TGTGCCAGCAGACCGGGACACTTGAACACTGAAGCTTTCTTT. It specifies CASRPGHLNTEAFF.

This clonotype was observed a few times. The chain has TRBV6-2 or TRBV6-3 and TRBJ2-7; 8 bases map to TRBD2. The CDR3 runs 13 residues. CDR1 MNHEY and CDR2 SVGEGT come from the germline V gene. With V trimmed by 6 bases and J by 2 bases, 3 bases remained unmatched. The DNA for the CDR3 is TGTGCCAGCAGGAATAGCGGGGCCTACGAGCAGTACGTC. Translating it yields CASRNSGAYEQYV.

This clonotype was detected many times. The V and J genes are TRBV7-3 and TRBJ2-1, with TRBD2 matching over 10 bases. The V segment lost 5 bases and the J segment 4 bases; nucleotides outside the gene matches: 5. The CDR3 loop spans 15 amino acids. CDR1 and CDR2 (germline): SGHTA, FQGTGA. The CDR3 loop is CASSPTSGNYNEQFF. As DNA, the CDR3 is TGTGCCAGCAGCCCTACTAGCGGGAATTACAATGAGCAGTTCTTC. Together with reference TRBV7-3 and TRBJ2-1, the CDR3 gives the full variable domain: GAGVSQTPSNKVTEKGKYVELRCDPISGHTALYWYRQSLGQGPEFLIYFQGTGAADDSGLPNDRFFAVRPEGSVSTLKIQRTERGDSAVYLCASSPTSGNYNEQFFGPGTRLTVL.

V gene TRBV19 combines with J gene TRBJ2-7; 8 nucleotides match TRBD1. The germline gives CDR1 LNHDA, CDR2 SQIVND (reference sequence). J lost 3 bases, V lost 1 base, and 8 bases had no gene match. CDR3 size: 16 residues. DNA for the CDR3: TGTGCCAGTAGTATAGGTGGGACAGGAGTCCGCTACGAGCAGTACTTC. Its translation: CASSIGGTGVRYEQYF.

The rearrangement joins TRBV19 to TRBJ1-1; TRBD1 aligns across 8 bases. The junction had 14 bases not matched to a gene; V was cut back by 10 bases and J by 4 bases. CDR3 length: 15 residues. The germline V gene has CDR1 LNHDA and CDR2 SQIVND (reference sequence). The chain's CDR3 is CATFRAGQGGTEAFF. CDR3 nucleotides: TGTGCCACCTTCCGAGCAGGACAGGGTGGCACTGAAGCTTTCTTT.

The rearrangement links TRBV7-2 to TRBJ1-5; 8 bases agree with TRBD1. CDR3 length equals 15 residues. Per germline, CDR1 SGHTA and CDR2 FQGNSA. Losses at the gene ends were 0 bases for V and 5 bases for J; bases not matched to a gene: 3. The CDR3 bases are TGTGCCAGCAGCTTAGCCGGGACAGGTCATCAGCCCCAGCATTTT. Its translation: CASSLAGTGHQPQHF.

This clonotype was seen repeatedly, ten times or more. The V call is TRBV4-3, the J call TRBJ2-3, with a weak D call TRBD2 (6 bases). Trimming removed 0 bases at V and 3 bases at J, with 19 bases between. The CDR3 spans 18 residues. CDR1 and CDR2 (germline): LGHNA, YSLEER. CDR3 sequence (DNA): TGCGCCAGCAGCCAAGATCTCCGCAGGACGGGAGCTACAGATACGCAGTATTTT. Its translation is CASSQDLRRTGATDTQYF.

This rearrangement joins TRBV7-6 to TRBJ1-1; D ambiguous. Germline-derived CDR1 and CDR2 are SGHVS and FNYEAQ. CDR3 length equals 13 residues. The germline V and J ends were trimmed by 1 base and 8 bases, with 11 bases remaining between them. CDR3 bases: TGTGCCAGCAGCTTAGAGCTCGGGATCGAAGCTTTCTTT. This encodes CASSLELGIEAFF.

The chain links TRBV7-6 to TRBJ2-7; no clear D. The CDR3 length is 15 residues. The ends were cut back, 1 base at V and 1 base at J, with 11 bases in the middle. CDR1 and CDR2 (germline): SGHVS, FNYEAQ. The CDR3 bases are TGTGCCAGCAGCTTAGGGGCAGGCAAGTCCTACGAGCAGTACGTC. Its protein is CASSLGAGKSYEQYV.

The J gene is TRBJ2-7, the V gene TRBV23-1; D is perhaps TRBD2 (5 bases). TRBV23-1 is an ORF, and what it does is uncertain. V lost 7 bases and J lost 4, with 8 bases in between. The CDR3 runs to 11 residues. The CDR3 spells CASTGEYEQYV. DNA for the CDR3: TGCGCCAGCACCGGGGAGTACGAGCAGTACGTC.

This clonotype was observed a handful of times. The chain combines TRBV7-9 with TRBJ2-1; D remains ambiguous. Trimming removed 1 base from V and 7 bases from J, with 17 bases in between. The CDR3 totals 16 residues. Germline CDR1 SEHNR, CDR2 FQNEAQ (reference sequence). In DNA form, the CDR3 reads TGTGCCAGCAGCTTAGTTCACGGTTTCTCCCCTAATGAGCAGTTCTTC. This encodes CASSLVHGFSPNEQFF.

This clonotype was counted ten times or more. The chain combines TRBV7-2 with TRBJ2-1; 15 positions agree with TRBD2. The germline CDR1 and CDR2 sequences are SGHTA and FQGNSA. This CDR3 has 16 amino acids. Trimming at V came to 4 bases and at J to 6 bases, leaving 4 bases not matched to a gene. The DNA for the CDR3 is TGTGCCAGCAGCTCCAGGACTAGCGGGAGGGCCAATGAGCAGTTCTTC. It codes for CASSSRTSGRANEQFF.

The chain joins TRBV2 to TRBJ1-2; D might be TRBD1 (5 bases). In germline, CDR1 is SNHLY, CDR2 FYNNEI. The CDR3 length is 12 residues. The germline V and J ends were trimmed by 6 bases and 7 bases, with 12 bases remaining between them. The DNA for the CDR3 is TGTGCCAGCAGCAGAGACAGATTTGGCTACACCTTC. Translating it yields CASSRDRFGYTF.

This clonotype came up once. This chain links TRBV6-5 with TRBJ2-3, with a possible D match to TRBD2 (7 bases). V lost 2 bases to trimming and J lost 8 bases, with 20 bases between them. Germline V lookup: CDR1 MNHEY, CDR2 SVGAGI. The length of the CDR3 is 16 residues. This CDR3 reads CASSYPSGGGGVTQYF. CDR3 coding DNA: TGTGCCAGCAGTTACCCTAGCGGAGGAGGGGGGGTTACGCAGTATTTT.

This sequence joins TRBV28 and TRBJ1-1, with no clear D. There are 12 residues in the CDR3. V lost 6 bases to trimming and J lost 8 bases, with 13 bases between them. Germline assignment: CDR1 MDHEN and CDR2 SYDVKM. For the CDR3, the DNA is TGTGCCAGCAGGGTCGCGCTAACAGAAGCTTTCTTT. Translated: CASRVALTEAFF. The variable domain in full, completed from reference TRBV28 and TRBJ1-1, reads DVKVTQSSRYLVKRTGEKVFLECVQDMDHENMFWYRQDPGLGLRLIYFSYDVKMKEKGDIPEGYSVSREKKERFSLILESASTNQTSMYLCASRVALTEAFFGQGTRLTVV.

The sample holds a few counts of this clonotype. The junction departs from germline at one end; a sequencing error may be responsible. This sequence joins TRBV6-5 and TRBJ2-3, with D possibly matching TRBD2 (5 bases). CDR1 MNHEY and CDR2 SVGAGI come from the germline V gene. The CDR3 has 13 residues. CDR3 protein: CAGSFHTRAAQYF. The CDR3, as DNA: TGTGCCGGCAGTTTCCACACTAGAGCCGCGCAGTATTTT.

The J gene is TRBJ2-7, the V gene TRBV28, with D uncertain. V was shortened by 10 bases and J by 4 bases, with 11 bases between the two germline ends. Per germline, CDR1 MDHEN and CDR2 SYDVKM. This CDR3 has 11 residues. CDR3 sequence (DNA): TGTGCCACCCTCCACTCTTACGAGCAGTACTTC. The encoded protein is CATLHSYEQYF.

V gene TRBV5-1 combines with J gene TRBJ2-4; D uncertain. V lost 0 bases and J 6 bases, leaving 7 bases between the germline ends. Germline CDR1 is SGHRS and CDR2 is YFSETQ. The CDR3 has 13 residues. The CDR3 nucleotides are TGCGCCAGCAGCTTGGACGCAGCAAACATTCAGTACTTC. Translated, it gives CASSLDAANIQYF.

The chain joins TRBV9 to TRBJ2-1; D is undetermined. The CDR3 contains 15 residues. CDR1 is SGDLS, CDR2 YYNGEE, per germline. V dropped 2 bases and J dropped 7 bases, with 16 bases sitting between them. Written as DNA, the CDR3 is TGTGCCAGCAGCGTGACGGCCCAGCCCGAAAATGAGCAGTTCTTC. As protein: CASSVTAQPENEQFF.

This clonotype was recorded a few times. The J gene is TRBJ2-7, the V gene TRBV6-1, with TRBD1 matching 7 bases. The CDR3 consists of 14 residues. CDR1 is MNHNS, CDR2 SASEGT, per germline. V lost 0 bases and J lost 3; bases outside the gene matches: 2. CDR3 nucleotide sequence: TGTGCCAGCAGTGAAGCGAGACAGGGCTACGAGCAGTACGTC. As protein: CASSEARQGYEQYV.

This chain links TRBV20-1 with TRBJ1-2; D unresolved. Germline CDR1 reads DFQATT; CDR2 reads SNEGSKA (reference sequence). V was pared by 3 bases and J by 1 base, with 9 bases between. The CDR3 sequence is 13 residues long. The CDR3 nucleotides are TGCAGTGCTAGCTCCCGCCATAACTATGGCTACACCTTC. It encodes CSASSRHNYGYTF.

This clonotype showed up just a few times. V usage is TRBV28 and J usage is TRBJ1-2; D call uncertain. The germline V and J ends were trimmed by 6 bases and 5 bases, with 13 bases remaining between them. There are 13 residues in the CDR3. The germline V gene encodes CDR1 MDHEN and CDR2 SYDVKM. In nucleotides, the CDR3 is TGTGCCAGCAGCCAGTCATTGGGGTATGGCTACACCTTC. This sequence encodes CASSQSLGYGYTF.